The clone carrying this T cell receptor (beta chain) was counted a single time. What it binds is unknown. Use of 60 Vbeta and 13 Jbeta primers characterized the PCR. Method: immunoSEQ multiplex PCR; TCRdb's copy keeps in-frame clones and lacks some. Of 100,000 or so clones in the sample, under 85% were seen once. The data originate from a study of cytomegalovirus exposure and HLA in healthy donors. CDR1 SGHVS and CDR2 FQNEAQ come from the germline V gene. Trimming took 4 bases from V and 5 from J; bases not matched to a gene: 13. The CDR3 totals 16 residues. The study, taken as a whole, reports: Confirmation in vitro established that a few CMV-associated chains were specific for CMV antigens. In presence/absence analyses, roughly uniform sequencing depth across donors was assumed. Earlier findings revealed that most TCR beta V segments proved productive either about 87% or about 30% of the time.

This clonotype was obtained from a man aged 30 to 45 in good health and CMV-seronegative. Sequenced input: PBMCs. The V and J genes are TRBV7-8 and TRBJ1-1; 7 positions match TRBD1. The CDR3 DNA reads as TGTGCCAGCAGCTGGACGAGGATAGGGGGCAAAACTGAAGCTTTCTTT. This encodes CASSWTRIGGKTEAFF.